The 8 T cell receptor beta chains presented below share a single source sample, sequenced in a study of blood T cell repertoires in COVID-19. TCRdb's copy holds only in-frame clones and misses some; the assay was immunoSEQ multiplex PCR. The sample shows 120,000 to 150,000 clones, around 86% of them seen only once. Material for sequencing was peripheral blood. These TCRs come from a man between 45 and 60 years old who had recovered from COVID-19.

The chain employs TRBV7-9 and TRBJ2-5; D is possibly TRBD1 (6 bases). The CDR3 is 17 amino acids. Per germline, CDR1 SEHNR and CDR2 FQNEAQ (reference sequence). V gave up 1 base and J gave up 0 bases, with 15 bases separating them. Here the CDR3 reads CASSLGLNRAYQETQYF. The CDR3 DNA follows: TGTGCCAGCAGCTTAGGTTTAAACAGGGCTTACCAAGAGACCCAGTACTTC. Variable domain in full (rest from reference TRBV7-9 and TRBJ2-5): DTGVSQNPRHKITKRGQNVTFRCDPISEHNRLYWYRQTLGQGPEFLTYFQNEAQLEKSRLLSDRFSAERPKGSFSTLEIQRTEQGDSAMYLCASSLGLNRAYQETQYFGPGTRLLVL.

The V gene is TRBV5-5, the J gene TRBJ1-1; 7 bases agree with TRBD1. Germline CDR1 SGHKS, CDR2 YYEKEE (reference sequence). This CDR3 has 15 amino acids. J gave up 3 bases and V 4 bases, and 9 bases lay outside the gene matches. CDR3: CASSDRVHWDTEAFF. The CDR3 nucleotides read TGTGCCAGCAGCGACAGGGTGCATTGGGACACTGAAGCTTTCTTT.

The CDR3 DNA reads as TGCGCCAGCACCTCCAGGGTCTCGGAGACCCAGTACTTC. This codes for CASTSRVSETQYF. This sequence joins TRBV5-1 and TRBJ2-5, with D possibly being TRBD1 (5 bases). This CDR3 has 13 amino acids. Germline values: CDR1 SGHRS, CDR2 YFSETQ. The V and J ends lost 6 bases and 5 bases respectively, with 14 bases between them.

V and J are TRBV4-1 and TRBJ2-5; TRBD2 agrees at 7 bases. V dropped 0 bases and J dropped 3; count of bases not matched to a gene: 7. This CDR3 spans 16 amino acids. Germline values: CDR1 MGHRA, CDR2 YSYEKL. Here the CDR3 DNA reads TGCGCCAGCAGCCAAGATGGGAGGGGAGGGGAAGAGACCCAGTACTTC. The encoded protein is CASSQDGRGGEETQYF.

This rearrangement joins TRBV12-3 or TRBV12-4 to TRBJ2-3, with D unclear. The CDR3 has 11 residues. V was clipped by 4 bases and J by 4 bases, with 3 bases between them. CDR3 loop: CASSSADTQYF. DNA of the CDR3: TGTGCCAGCAGTTCCGCAGATACGCAGTATTTT.

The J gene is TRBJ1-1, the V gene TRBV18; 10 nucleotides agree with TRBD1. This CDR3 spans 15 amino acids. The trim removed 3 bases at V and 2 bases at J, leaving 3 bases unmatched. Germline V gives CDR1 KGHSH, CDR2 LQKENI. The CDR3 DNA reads TGTGCCAGCTCACCGGACAGGGGGTTTAACACTGAAGCTTTCTTT. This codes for CASSPDRGFNTEAFF.

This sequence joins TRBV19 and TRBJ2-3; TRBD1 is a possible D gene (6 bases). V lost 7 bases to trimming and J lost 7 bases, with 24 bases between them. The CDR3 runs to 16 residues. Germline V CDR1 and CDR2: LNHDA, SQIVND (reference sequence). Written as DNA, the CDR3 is TGTGCCAGTACCTCCTCACCGGGACAAGCAAGACATACGCAGTATTTT. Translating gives CASTSSPGQARHTQYF.

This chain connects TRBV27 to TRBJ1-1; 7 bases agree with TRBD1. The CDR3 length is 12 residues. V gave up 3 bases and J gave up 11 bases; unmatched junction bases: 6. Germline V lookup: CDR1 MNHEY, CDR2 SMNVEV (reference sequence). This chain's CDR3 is CASSFPTGSAFF. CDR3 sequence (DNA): TGTGCCAGCAGTTTCCCGACAGGGTCGGCTTTCTTT.